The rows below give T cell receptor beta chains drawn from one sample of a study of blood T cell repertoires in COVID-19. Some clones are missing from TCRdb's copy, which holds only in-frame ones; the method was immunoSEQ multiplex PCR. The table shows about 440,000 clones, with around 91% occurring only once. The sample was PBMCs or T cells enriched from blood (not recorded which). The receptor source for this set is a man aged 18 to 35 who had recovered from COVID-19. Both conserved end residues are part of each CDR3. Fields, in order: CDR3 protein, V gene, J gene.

CASSLLLDYNEQFF	TRBV7-9	TRBJ2-1
CASSLDFNEKLFF	TRBV7-6	TRBJ1-4
CASSIGGLNTEAFF	TRBV19	TRBJ1-1
CASSMVQGGRGTNEKLFF	TRBV19	TRBJ1-4
CASSLDIKSSGYTF	TRBV7-9	TRBJ1-2
CASSVSTSGGLKATDTQYF	TRBV9	TRBJ2-3
CASSKLASGPDTQYF	TRBV2	TRBJ2-3
CASSLGGAGIQPQHF	TRBV4-1	TRBJ1-5
CASSLPNRNSPLHF	TRBV27	TRBJ1-6
CASSLLQSSGNTIYF	TRBV5-6	TRBJ1-3
CASSPRTGYGYTF	TRBV27	TRBJ1-2
CASSLTQGRGEKLFF	TRBV2	TRBJ1-4
CASSQEMGGLGYGYTF	TRBV4-2	TRBJ1-2
CASSFGSGSDGYTF	TRBV5-4	TRBJ1-2
CASRAGWTGELFF	TRBV19	TRBJ2-2
CASSVAQENTEAFF	TRBV9	TRBJ1-1
CASSSRTGGGFYTGELFF	TRBV5-4	TRBJ2-2
CASSFREATEAFF	TRBV7-8	TRBJ1-1
CAVQKKSGKDTQYF	TRBV12-1	TRBJ2-3
CASTEGASGPPYEQYF	TRBV25-1	TRBJ2-7
CATSDFGVGRANYNEQFF	TRBV24-1	TRBJ2-1
CASRAEREGPKQYF	TRBV6-5	TRBJ2-7
CTSPTEQETQYF	TRBV1	TRBJ2-5
CASISGFNQPQHF	TRBV19	TRBJ1-5
CASSTGTGRREKLFF	TRBV19	TRBJ1-4
CASSQDPRGLTFF	TRBV3-1/TRBV3-2	TRBJ1-4
CASSQAGQDQPQHF	TRBV3-1/TRBV3-2	TRBJ1-5
CAISDGGRSGANVLTF	TRBV10-3	TRBJ2-6
CAWAGGANEKLFF	TRBV30	TRBJ1-4
CAWREGQGASYGYTF	TRBV30	TRBJ1-2
CASSPGTGLSGYTF	TRBV13	TRBJ1-2
CASAPPGQGIAFF	TRBV12-5	TRBJ1-1
CASTPRQGRQPQHF	TRBV27	TRBJ1-5
CASSRLGGNQPQHF	TRBV9	TRBJ1-5
CASKEGTGANNEQFF	TRBV2	TRBJ2-1
CASSQDLLARAGELFF	TRBV4-2	TRBJ2-2
CASNKGGWNTGELFF	TRBV5-8	TRBJ2-2
CASRLLTGDTGELFF	TRBV5-1	TRBJ2-2
CASSTRDKEAFF	TRBV3-1/TRBV3-2	TRBJ1-1
CASSPREGSYALNYGYTF	TRBV7-9	TRBJ1-2
CASSLLRQGPYEQYF	TRBV28	TRBJ2-7
CASSLGRGFNTEAFF	TRBV5-6	TRBJ1-1
CASRSRTGSIYYGYTF	TRBV2	TRBJ1-2
CASSPGPGVIETQYF	TRBV27	TRBJ2-5
CASSLTSGRVNEQFF	TRBV5-5	TRBJ2-1